This TCR beta chain came from a study of T cell responses to AZD1222 COVID-19 vaccine. Findings of the study overall: Repertoires in all cases were sampled only once the peak T cell response had passed.

Using immunoSEQ multiplex PCR, the repertoire was profiled, and TCRdb retains in-frame clones only, with some absent. The sample includes approximately 110,000 clones, 70% to 90% of them seen just once. With regard to this clone: Its matching antigen is unknown.

The germline V gene has CDR1 MNHEY and CDR2 SVGAGI. Trimming removed 4 bases at V and 6 bases at J, with 10 bases between. This CDR3 has 13 residues. The sequence was collected from an adult in good health. This chain joins TRBV6-5 and TRBJ1-5; unclear D gene. This specimen consisted of peripheral blood, obtained on day 0 of AZD1222 vaccination. CDR3 DNA: TGTGCCAGCAGTTCCCTTGACACTCAGCCCCAGCATTTT. It yields the protein CASSSLDTQPQHF.